This T cell receptor beta chain stems from a study of blood T cell repertoires in COVID-19. The CDR3 totals 15 residues. The germline gives CDR1 LGHNA, CDR2 YSLEER. With 5 bases clipped from V and 6 bases from J, the junction kept 5 bases outside the gene matches. In the authors' workflow: Estimated nucleated cell counts came from reference gene primer amplification. Data came from immunoSEQ multiplex PCR; TCRdb stores just in-frame clones and leaves some out. The V and J calls and clone size come from that table; D and trimming were worked out from the DNA. The top ten clones hold roughly 2.1% of a sample with fewer than 300,000 clones, around 90% of them seen once. Participant ages covered about 18 to 90 years across 24 US areas. Participants reported their clinical history, and cohort assignment relied on those reports.

The rearrangement uses TRBV4-3 and TRBJ2-3; 13 nucleotides line up with TRBD2. Sequencing was performed on PBMCs or T cells enriched from blood (not recorded which). The receptor's source is a woman in her thirties or forties with acute COVID-19. The CDR3 sequence: CASSSLAGGSDTQYF. The CDR3 region has the DNA TGCGCCAGCAGCTCACTAGCGGGAGGGTCCGATACGCAGTATTTT.